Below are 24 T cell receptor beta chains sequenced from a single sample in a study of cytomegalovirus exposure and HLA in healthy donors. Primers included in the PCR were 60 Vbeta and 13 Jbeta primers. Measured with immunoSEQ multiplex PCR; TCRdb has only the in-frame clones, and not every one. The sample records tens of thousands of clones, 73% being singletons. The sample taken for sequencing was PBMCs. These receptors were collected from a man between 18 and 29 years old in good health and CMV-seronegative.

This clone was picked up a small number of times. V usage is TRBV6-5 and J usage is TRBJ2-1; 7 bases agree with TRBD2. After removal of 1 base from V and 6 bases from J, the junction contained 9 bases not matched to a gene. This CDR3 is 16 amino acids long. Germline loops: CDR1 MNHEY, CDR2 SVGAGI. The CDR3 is CASSYYPSGAFNEQFF. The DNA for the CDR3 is TGTGCCAGCAGTTACTACCCTAGCGGAGCCTTCAATGAGCAGTTCTTC.

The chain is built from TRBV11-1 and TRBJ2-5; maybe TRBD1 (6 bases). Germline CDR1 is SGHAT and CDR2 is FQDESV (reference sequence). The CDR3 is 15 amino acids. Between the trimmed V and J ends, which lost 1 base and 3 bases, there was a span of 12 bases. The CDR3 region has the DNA TGTGCCAGCAGCTTAGTAGGGGACACCGAAGAGACCCAGTACTTC. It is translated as CASSLVGDTEETQYF.

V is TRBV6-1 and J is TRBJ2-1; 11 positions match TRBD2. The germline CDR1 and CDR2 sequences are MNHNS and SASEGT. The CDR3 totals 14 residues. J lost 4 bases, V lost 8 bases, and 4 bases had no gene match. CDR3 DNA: TGTGCCAGCTGGAGACTAGCGGGATACAATGAGCAGTTCTTC. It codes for CASWRLAGYNEQFF.

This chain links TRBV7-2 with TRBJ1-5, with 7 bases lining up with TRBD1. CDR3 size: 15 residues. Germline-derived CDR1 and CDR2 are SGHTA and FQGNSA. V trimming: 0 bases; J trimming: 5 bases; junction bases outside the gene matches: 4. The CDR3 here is CASSLAGTDHQPQHF. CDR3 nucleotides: TGTGCCAGCAGCTTAGCTGGGACAGATCATCAGCCCCAGCATTTT.

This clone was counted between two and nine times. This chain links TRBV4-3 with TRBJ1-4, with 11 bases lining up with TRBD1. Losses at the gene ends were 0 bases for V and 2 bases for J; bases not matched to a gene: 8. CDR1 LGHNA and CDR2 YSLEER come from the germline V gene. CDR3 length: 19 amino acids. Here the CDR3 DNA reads TGCGCCAGCAGCCAAGATACCCCCGGACAGGGGGCCACTAATGAAAAACTGTTTTTT. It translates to CASSQDTPGQGATNEKLFF.

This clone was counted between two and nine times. The CDR3 sequence: CASIKQGQEQYF. The CDR3 coding sequence is TGTGCCAGCATCAAACAGGGCCAGGAGCAGTACTTC. The chain links TRBV5-6 to TRBJ2-7, with D maybe TRBD1 (6 bases). The CDR3 spans 12 residues. V was cut by 6 bases and J by 7 bases, with 14 bases left in between. The V gene's germline CDR1 is SGHDT and CDR2 YYEEEE.

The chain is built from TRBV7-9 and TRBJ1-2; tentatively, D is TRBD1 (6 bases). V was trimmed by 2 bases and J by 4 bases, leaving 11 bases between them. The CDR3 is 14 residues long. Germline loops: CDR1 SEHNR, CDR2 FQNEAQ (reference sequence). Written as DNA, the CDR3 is TGTGCCAGCAGCTTAACAGGACAGACCTATGGCTACACCTTC. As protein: CASSLTGQTYGYTF. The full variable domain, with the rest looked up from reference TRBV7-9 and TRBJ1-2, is DTGVSQNPRHKITKRGQNVTFRCDPISEHNRLYWYRQTLGQGPEFLTYFQNEAQLEKSRLLSDRFSAERPKGSFSTLEIQRTEQGDSAMYLCASSLTGQTYGYTFGSGTRLTVV.

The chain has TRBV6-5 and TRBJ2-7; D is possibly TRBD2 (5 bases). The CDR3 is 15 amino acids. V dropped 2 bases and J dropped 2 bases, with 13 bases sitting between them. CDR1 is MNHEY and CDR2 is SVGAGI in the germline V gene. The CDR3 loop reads CASSYIRPGTYEQYF. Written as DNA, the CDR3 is TGTGCCAGCAGTTACATAAGACCGGGGACCTACGAGCAGTACTTC.

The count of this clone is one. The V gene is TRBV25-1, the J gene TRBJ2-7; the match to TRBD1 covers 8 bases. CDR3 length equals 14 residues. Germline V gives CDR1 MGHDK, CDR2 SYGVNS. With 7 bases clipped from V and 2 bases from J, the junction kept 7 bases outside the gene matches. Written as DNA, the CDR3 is TGTGCCAGCAAAGCTACAGGGGGAACCTACGAGCAGTACTTC. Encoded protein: CASKATGGTYEQYF.

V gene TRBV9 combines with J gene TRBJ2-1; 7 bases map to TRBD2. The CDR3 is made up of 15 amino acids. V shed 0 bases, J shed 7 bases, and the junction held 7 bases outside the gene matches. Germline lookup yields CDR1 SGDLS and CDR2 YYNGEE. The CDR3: CASSVGAALANEQFF. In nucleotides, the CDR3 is TGTGCCAGCAGCGTAGGGGCAGCACTAGCGAATGAGCAGTTCTTC.

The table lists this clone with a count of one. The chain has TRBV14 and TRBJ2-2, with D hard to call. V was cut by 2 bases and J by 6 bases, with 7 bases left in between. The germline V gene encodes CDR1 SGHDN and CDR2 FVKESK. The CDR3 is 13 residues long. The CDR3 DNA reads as TGTGCCAGCAGCCAACGCGGCCCCGGGGAGCTGTTTTTT. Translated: CASSQRGPGELFF.

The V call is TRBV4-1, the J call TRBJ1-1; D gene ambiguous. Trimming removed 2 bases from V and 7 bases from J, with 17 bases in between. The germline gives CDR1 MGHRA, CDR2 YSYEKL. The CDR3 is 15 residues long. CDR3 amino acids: CASSQLGRNLHEAFF. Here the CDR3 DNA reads TGCGCCAGCAGCCAATTGGGCAGAAACTTACATGAAGCTTTCTTT.

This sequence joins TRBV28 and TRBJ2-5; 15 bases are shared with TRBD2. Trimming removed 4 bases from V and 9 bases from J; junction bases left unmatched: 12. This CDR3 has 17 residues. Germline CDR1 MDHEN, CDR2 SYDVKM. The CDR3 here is CASSSIWTSGRGLAQYF. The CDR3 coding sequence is TGTGCCAGCAGTTCCATCTGGACTAGCGGGAGGGGGTTGGCCCAGTACTTC.

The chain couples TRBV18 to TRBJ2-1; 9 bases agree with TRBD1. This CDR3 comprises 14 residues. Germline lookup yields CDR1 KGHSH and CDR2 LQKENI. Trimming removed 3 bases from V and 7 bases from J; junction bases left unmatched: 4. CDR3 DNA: TGTGCCAGCTCACCTCAGACAGGGGGTAATGAGCAGTTCTTC. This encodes CASSPQTGGNEQFF.

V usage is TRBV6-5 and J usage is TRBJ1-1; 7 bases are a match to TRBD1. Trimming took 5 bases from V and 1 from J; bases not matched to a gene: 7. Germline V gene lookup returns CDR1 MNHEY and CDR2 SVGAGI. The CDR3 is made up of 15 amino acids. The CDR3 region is CASSPTTGTNTEAFF. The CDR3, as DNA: TGTGCCAGCAGTCCCACGACAGGGACGAACACTGAAGCTTTCTTT.

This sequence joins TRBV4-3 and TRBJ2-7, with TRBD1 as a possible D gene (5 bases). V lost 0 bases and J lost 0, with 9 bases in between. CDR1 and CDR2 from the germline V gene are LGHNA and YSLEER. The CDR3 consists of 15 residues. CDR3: CASSQDFQGSYEQYF. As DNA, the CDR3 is TGCGCCAGCAGCCAAGATTTTCAGGGCTCCTACGAGCAGTACTTC.

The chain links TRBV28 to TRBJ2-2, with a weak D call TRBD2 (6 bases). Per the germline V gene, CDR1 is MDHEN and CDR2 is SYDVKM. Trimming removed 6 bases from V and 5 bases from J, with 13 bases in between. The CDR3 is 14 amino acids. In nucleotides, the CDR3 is TGTGCCAGCAGCGAGGGACTCCCGACCGGGGAGCTGTTTTTT. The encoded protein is CASSEGLPTGELFF.

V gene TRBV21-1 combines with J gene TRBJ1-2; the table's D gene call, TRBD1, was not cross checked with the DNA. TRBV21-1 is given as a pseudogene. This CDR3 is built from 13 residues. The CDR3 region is CASRRTANYGYTF. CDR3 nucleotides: TGTGCCAGCAGACGGACAGCTAACTATGGCTACACCTTC.

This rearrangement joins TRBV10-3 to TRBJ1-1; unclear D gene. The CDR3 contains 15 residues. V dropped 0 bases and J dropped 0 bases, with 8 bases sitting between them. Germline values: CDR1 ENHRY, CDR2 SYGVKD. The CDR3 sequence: CAISESSQLNTEAFF. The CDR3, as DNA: TGTGCCATCAGTGAGTCGTCACAGCTGAACACTGAAGCTTTCTTT.

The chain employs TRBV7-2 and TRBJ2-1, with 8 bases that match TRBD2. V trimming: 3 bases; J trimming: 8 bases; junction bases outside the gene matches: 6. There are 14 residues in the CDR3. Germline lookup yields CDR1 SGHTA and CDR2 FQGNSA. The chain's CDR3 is CASSLTSASYEQFF. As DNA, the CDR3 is TGTGCCAGCAGCTTGACTAGCGCGAGCTATGAGCAGTTCTTC.

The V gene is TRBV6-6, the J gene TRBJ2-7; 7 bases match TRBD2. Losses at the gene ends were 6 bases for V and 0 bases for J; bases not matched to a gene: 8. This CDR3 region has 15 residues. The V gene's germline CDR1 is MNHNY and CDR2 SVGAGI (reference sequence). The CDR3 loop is CASSPLGGNSYEQYF. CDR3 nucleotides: TGTGCCAGCAGCCCCCTGGGGGGGAACTCCTACGAGCAGTACTTC.

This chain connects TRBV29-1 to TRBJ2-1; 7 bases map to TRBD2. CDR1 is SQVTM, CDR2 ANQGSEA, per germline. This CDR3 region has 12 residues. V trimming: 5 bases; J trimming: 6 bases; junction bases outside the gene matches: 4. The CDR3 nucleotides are TGCAGCGTTAGGGAGGGGCCCAATGAGCAGTTCTTC. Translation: CSVREGPNEQFF.

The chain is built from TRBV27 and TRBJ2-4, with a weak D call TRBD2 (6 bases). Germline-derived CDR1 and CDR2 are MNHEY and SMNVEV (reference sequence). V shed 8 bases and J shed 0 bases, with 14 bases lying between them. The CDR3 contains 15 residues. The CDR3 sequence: CASSPGGLAKNIQYF. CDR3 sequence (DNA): TGTGCCAGCTCCCCCGGGGGATTAGCCAAAAACATTCAGTACTTC.

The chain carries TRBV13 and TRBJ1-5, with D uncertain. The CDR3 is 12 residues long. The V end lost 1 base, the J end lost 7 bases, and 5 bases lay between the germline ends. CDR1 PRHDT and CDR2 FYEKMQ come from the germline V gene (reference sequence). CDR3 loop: CASSLARQPQHF. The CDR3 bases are TGTGCCAGCAGCTTAGCGCGCCAGCCCCAGCATTTT.